One and the same sample provided the 5 T cell receptor beta chains below, sequenced in a study of T cell clonality in common variable immunodeficiency. Assay used: immunoSEQ multiplex PCR; TCRdb lists only in-frame clones, some missing. The sample was found to contain approximately 40,000 clones, and every one recurs. The sequenced sample was peripheral blood mononuclear cells. Receptor source: a person aged 18 to 75 in good health.

This clone showed up just a few times. The CDR3 end falls 3 residues outside the read, so it is completed with the germline J gene. V gene TRBV18 combines with J gene TRBJ2-7, with no clear D. Per the germline V gene, CDR1 is KGHSH and CDR2 is LQKENI. The ends were cut back, 10 bases at V and 0 bases at J, with 16 bases in the middle. The CDR3 runs 14 residues. CDR3 protein: CATHSRASSYEQYF. The sequenced CDR3 bases are TGTGCCACCCACAGTAGGGCGAGCTCCTACGAG.

This clone was detected many times. The CDR3 extends 3 residues past the end of the read, so its final part is completed from the germline J gene. This chain uses TRBV27 with TRBJ1-2, with TRBD1 matching over 9 bases. This CDR3 comprises 17 residues. Per the germline V gene, CDR1 is MNHEY and CDR2 is SMNVEV (reference sequence). J lost 4 bases, V lost 3 bases, and 12 bases had no gene match. The sequenced CDR3 bases are TGTGCCAGCAGTTTCTTCGGGACAGGGCGGTTTAGCTATGGC. Encoded protein: CASSFFGTGRFSYG. The entire CDR3 sequence reads CASSFFGTGRFSYGYTF.

Ten or more counts support this clone. The read terminates 3 residues before the CDR3 end, so the remaining end is supplied by the germline J gene. The chain is built from TRBV19 and TRBJ2-7; TRBD1 aligns across 8 bases. Trimming at V came to 9 bases and at J to 4 bases, leaving 14 bases not matched to a gene. Looked up from germline, CDR1 is LNHDA and CDR2 is SQIVND (reference sequence). The CDR3 is 15 amino acids. CDR3 DNA, as far as it was read: TGTGCCAGCCGCTCAACCGGGACAGGAATATACGAG. It specifies CASRSTGTGIYE. The entire CDR3 reads CASRSTGTGIYEQYF.

Many counts were recorded for this clone. The sequence runs out 3 residues before the end of the CDR3; the remainder is reconstructed from the germline J gene. The J gene is TRBJ1-6, the V gene TRBV20-1; D might be TRBD1 (5 bases). The germline gives CDR1 DFQATT, CDR2 SNEGSKA (reference sequence). The CDR3 extends over 12 amino acids. The CDR3 sequence is CSARDQGSPLHF. The sequenced part of the CDR3 DNA is TGCAGTGCTAGAGATCAGGGTTCCCCC.

There are many counts of this clone. Read coverage stops 3 residues before the CDR3 terminus; the germline J gene supplies the remainder. The rearrangement joins TRBV2 to TRBJ2-5; TRBD1 is a possible D gene (6 bases). The germline CDR1 and CDR2 sequences are SNHLY and FYNNEI. The CDR3 is made up of 17 amino acids. V was shortened by 3 bases and J by 3 bases, with 20 bases between the two germline ends. This chain's CDR3 is CASSDRGLSPWEETQYF. Incomplete CDR3 DNA: TGTGCCAGCAGTGACAGGGGATTGAGTCCGTGGGAAGAGACC.